These 27 T cell receptor beta chains were all obtained from the same sample, sequenced in a study of cytomegalovirus exposure and HLA in healthy donors. Sequencing was performed with immunoSEQ multiplex PCR; in TCRdb, only in-frame clones are kept and a portion is missing. The sample lists around 230,000 clones, more than 75% seen once, with around 1.2% in the top ten. The sample was PBMCs. Every receptor here comes from a woman younger than 45 in good health and CMV-seropositive.

The chain is built from TRBV11-2 and TRBJ2-7, with D possibly being TRBD1 (5 bases). Germline lookup yields CDR1 SGHAT and CDR2 FQNNGV. The CDR3 runs to 15 residues. Trimming cost V 0 bases and J 2 bases, with 11 bases left between them. The CDR3 bases are TGTGCCAGCAGCTTAGAACCAGGGATTACCTACGAGCAGTACTTC. This codes for CASSLEPGITYEQYF.

The chain combines TRBV28 with TRBJ2-3; 9 positions match TRBD2. J gave up 1 base and V 2 bases, and 4 bases lay outside the gene matches. From germline, CDR1 is MDHEN and CDR2 SYDVKM. This CDR3 is 16 amino acids long. The CDR3 loop reads CASSLPQREGTDTQYF. The CDR3 DNA is TGTGCCAGCAGTTTACCGCAGCGGGAGGGCACAGATACGCAGTATTTT. Full variable domain (outside the CDR3, taken from reference TRBV28 and TRBJ2-3): DVKVTQSSRYLVKRTGEKVFLECVQDMDHENMFWYRQDPGLGLRLIYFSYDVKMKEKGDIPEGYSVSREKKERFSLILESASTNQTSMYLCASSLPQREGTDTQYFGPGTRLTVL.

The genes are TRBV5-1 and TRBJ2-3, with 7 nucleotides matching TRBD1. CDR1 is SGHRS, CDR2 YFSETQ, per germline. Losses at the gene ends were 0 bases for V and 7 bases for J; bases not matched to a gene: 5. The CDR3 runs 14 residues. CDR3 protein: CASSLGTGVHTQYF. For the CDR3, the DNA is TGCGCCAGCAGCTTGGGGACAGGTGTACATACGCAGTATTTT.

The chain joins TRBV5-1 to TRBJ2-7; D is undetermined. This CDR3 is 11 amino acids long. Trimming pared 5 bases from V and 5 bases from J, leaving 8 bases between. The germline V gene encodes CDR1 SGHRS and CDR2 YFSETQ. The CDR3: CASSDNHEQYF. In DNA form, the CDR3 reads TGCGCCAGCAGTGACAACCACGAGCAGTACTTC.

V gene TRBV4-1 combines with J gene TRBJ1-1; the match to TRBD1 covers 7 bases. V gave up 1 base and J gave up 2 bases; unmatched junction bases: 7. The CDR3 is made up of 16 amino acids. CDR1 is MGHRA, CDR2 YSYEKL, per germline. CDR3 amino acids: CASSQGWGQSNTEAFF. The CDR3 nucleotides are TGCGCCAGCAGCCAAGGATGGGGACAGTCAAACACTGAAGCTTTCTTT.

The gene calls are TRBV29-1 and TRBJ2-1; 11 nucleotides line up with TRBD1. J gave up 7 bases and V 2 bases, and 4 bases lay outside the gene matches. The CDR3 consists of 14 residues. Germline CDR1 reads SQVTM; CDR2 reads ANQGSEA. CDR3 sequence reads: CSVERTGGWNEQFF. The CDR3 nucleotides read TGCAGCGTTGAAAGGACAGGGGGCTGGAATGAGCAGTTCTTC.

The V gene is TRBV6-1, the J gene TRBJ1-3, with TRBD1 as a possible D gene (6 bases). The CDR3 has 13 amino acids. With 6 bases removed from V and 3 bases from J, the gap between germline ends came to 9 bases. The germline CDR1 and CDR2 sequences are MNHNS and SASEGT. CDR3 DNA: TGTGCCAGCAGCGCGGACAGTGGAAACACCATATATTTT. Residues: CASSADSGNTIYF.

The V and J genes are TRBV27 and TRBJ2-7; 7 bases match TRBD1. Looked up from germline, CDR1 is MNHEY and CDR2 is SMNVEV (reference sequence). The CDR3 covers 14 residues. With V trimmed by 2 bases and J by 4 bases, 5 bases remained unmatched. The CDR3 sequence is CASSLRGQIYEQYF. The CDR3 region has the DNA TGTGCCAGCAGTTTAAGGGGACAGATTTACGAGCAGTACTTC.

The chain couples TRBV27 to TRBJ2-7, with a weak D call TRBD2 (6 bases). The V gene lost 4 bases and the J gene lost 0 bases, with 10 bases spanning the gap. The CDR3 has 14 residues. Germline CDR1 is MNHEY and CDR2 is SMNVEV (reference sequence). The CDR3 reads CASSSDYYSYEQYF. CDR3 DNA: TGTGCCAGCAGTTCGGACTATTACTCCTACGAGCAGTACTTC.

The chain links TRBV9 to TRBJ1-2; 10 nucleotides align to TRBD1. The V segment lost 4 bases and the J segment 3 bases; nucleotides outside the gene matches: 6. The CDR3 covers 15 residues. Germline V gives CDR1 SGDLS, CDR2 YYNGEE. Written as DNA, the CDR3 is TGTGCCAGCAGCACCCGGGACAGGGGCGACTATGGCTACACCTTC. Translation gives CASSTRDRGDYGYTF.

V usage is TRBV4-1 and J usage is TRBJ1-5, with unresolved D. This CDR3 region has 15 residues. Germline V gives CDR1 MGHRA, CDR2 YSYEKL. The V end was cut by 4 bases, the J end by 6 bases, with 16 bases between. The CDR3 bases are TGCGCCAGCAGCCCAGTTTTCAGCGGCCGTCAGCCCCAGCATTTT. It translates to CASSPVFSGRQPQHF.

J is TRBJ2-5 and V is TRBV1; the table's TRBD2 call for D was not verified on the DNA. TRBV1 is given as a pseudogene. The CDR3 is 14 residues long. The CDR3 DNA is TGCACCAGCAGCCAAGGAGCCTACCCAGAGACCCAGTACTTC. Protein: CTSSQGAYPETQYF.

This clone was recorded only once. The chain is built from TRBV7-2 and TRBJ2-1; maybe TRBD2 (5 bases). CDR1 is SGHTA, CDR2 FQGNSA, per germline. The CDR3 sequence is 13 residues long. The ends were cut back, 5 bases at V and 12 bases at J, with 17 bases in the middle. The CDR3 spells CASSPRTGQWQFF. Written as DNA, the CDR3 is TGTGCCAGCAGCCCCCGGACTGGCCAATGGCAGTTCTTC.

J is TRBJ2-1 and V is TRBV27; 10 bases match TRBD2. Germline CDR1 is MNHEY and CDR2 is SMNVEV (reference sequence). The V gene end was trimmed by 2 bases and the J gene end by 3 bases; junction bases not matched to a gene: 4. The CDR3 runs 16 residues. This chain's CDR3 is CASSLLASGSYNEQFF. CDR3 nucleotides: TGTGCCAGCAGTTTACTGGCTAGCGGGAGCTACAATGAGCAGTTCTTC.

The chain couples TRBV6-4 to TRBJ2-1, with no clear D. Germline CDR1 and CDR2: MRHNA and SNTAGT. The CDR3 has 14 amino acids. V was pared by 6 bases and J by 0 bases, with 9 bases between. The CDR3 region has the DNA TGTGCCAGCAGGCTTCATAGCTCCTACAATGAGCAGTTCTTC. It yields the protein CASRLHSSYNEQFF.

This chain links TRBV5-1 with TRBJ2-7; the D gene is possibly TRBD2 (6 bases). The germline CDR1 and CDR2 sequences are SGHRS and YFSETQ. This CDR3 is 13 amino acids long. Trimming left V 0 bases short and J 7 bases short, with 11 bases between. The CDR3 sequence: CASSLGDSGEQYF. The CDR3 nucleotides read TGCGCCAGCAGCTTGGGGGATAGCGGAGAGCAGTACTTC.

V usage is TRBV14 and J usage is TRBJ2-1; TRBD1 might be the D (6 bases). V lost 8 bases and J lost 14, with 22 bases in between. The CDR3 spans 13 residues. CDR1 SGHDN and CDR2 FVKESK come from the germline V gene. CDR3 sequence: CASGRDNARAEFF. The CDR3, as DNA: TGTGCCAGCGGCCGGGACAACGCCCGGGCAGAGTTCTTC.

V gene TRBV27 combines with J gene TRBJ2-7, with 7 bases identical to TRBD2. Losses at the gene ends were 9 bases for V and 5 bases for J; bases not matched to a gene: 10. The CDR3 loop spans 13 amino acids. From germline, CDR1 is MNHEY and CDR2 SMNVEV (reference sequence). DNA for the CDR3: TGTGCCAGTCCTCTGAGGGGAGGGAACGAGCAGTACTTC. Its protein is CASPLRGGNEQYF.

This CDR3 reads CASSIRGYLPDTQYF. The CDR3 DNA reads as TGTGCCAGTAGTATACGCGGCTATCTCCCGGATACGCAGTATTTT. The rearrangement joins TRBV19 to TRBJ2-3, with D uncertain. The CDR3 loop spans 15 amino acids. Germline lookup yields CDR1 LNHDA and CDR2 SQIVND (reference sequence). V was cut by 2 bases and J by 6 bases, with 15 bases left in between.

This clone was detected only once. The V and J genes are TRBV27 and TRBJ2-1; 7 positions match TRBD2. This CDR3 comprises 15 residues. Germline loops: CDR1 MNHEY, CDR2 SMNVEV (reference sequence). V trimming: 3 bases; J trimming: 2 bases; junction bases outside the gene matches: 4. Here the CDR3 DNA reads TGTGCCAGCAGTTTGGATGCGGGGGCCTACAATGAGCAGTTCTTC. This gives the protein CASSLDAGAYNEQFF.

J is TRBJ1-1 and V is TRBV30; D is unclear. V lost 0 bases to trimming and J lost 4 bases, with 15 bases between them. The germline V gene has CDR1 GTSNPN and CDR2 SVGIG (reference sequence). This CDR3 has 15 residues. The CDR3 loop is CAWSVLGSEGTEAFF. DNA for the CDR3: TGTGCCTGGAGTGTACTAGGTTCCGAAGGCACTGAAGCTTTCTTT.

Only one count was recorded for this clone. The chain uses TRBV12-2 and TRBJ2-1; the DNA was not compared with TRBD2, the D call given in the table. TRBV12-2 is annotated as a pseudogene. The CDR3 extends over 16 amino acids. The CDR3 region has the DNA TGTGCAAGTCGCTTAGCGTCCGCGGGAACCTACAATGAGCAGTTCTTC. Translated, it gives CASRLASAGTYNEQFF.

The rearrangement uses TRBV7-9 and TRBJ2-5; 14 nucleotides agree with TRBD2. Germline V gene lookup returns CDR1 SEHNR and CDR2 FQNEAQ (reference sequence). This CDR3 contains 18 residues. The junction had 8 bases not matched to a gene; V was cut back by 4 bases and J by 1 base. CDR3 nucleotides: TGTGCCAGCAGCTCCGGGACTAGCGGGAGTTGGAGCCAAGAGACCCAGTACTTC. This codes for CASSSGTSGSWSQETQYF. Full variable domain (outside the CDR3, taken from reference TRBV7-9 and TRBJ2-5): DTGVSQNPRHKITKRGQNVTFRCDPISEHNRLYWYRQTLGQGPEFLTYFQNEAQLEKSRLLSDRFSAERPKGSFSTLEIQRTEQGDSAMYLCASSSGTSGSWSQETQYFGPGTRLLVL.

This chain links TRBV9 with TRBJ2-1; 9 nucleotides line up with TRBD1. This CDR3 is built from 16 residues. Looked up from germline, CDR1 is SGDLS and CDR2 is YYNGEE. The V segment lost 1 base and the J segment 10 bases; nucleotides outside the gene matches: 12. The CDR3 nucleotides are TGTGCCAGCAGCGTACCACCGGGACAGGGAGTTGTAGAGCAGTTCTTC. This codes for CASSVPPGQGVVEQFF. Combining the CDR3 with reference TRBV9 and TRBJ2-1 gives the whole variable domain DSGVTQTPKHLITATGQRVTLRCSPRSGDLSVYWYQQSLDQGLQFLIQYYNGEERAKGNILERFSAQQFPDLHSELNLSSLELGDSALYFCASSVPPGQGVVEQFFGPGTRLTVL.

Note on this clone: A read error is likely, as this CDR3 ends without the conserved phenylalanine or tryptophan. The DNA is omitted, as the CDR3 cannot be located on it reliably, and the CDR3 follows TCRdb's listing. The chain has TRBV4-1 and TRBJ1-2. Germline values: CDR1 MGHRA, CDR2 YSYEKL. 12 amino acids form the CDR3, both terminal residues included. This chain's CDR3 is CARPPGGWLHLR.

The V call is TRBV5-1, the J call TRBJ1-1; D might be TRBD1 (5 bases). The CDR3 has 16 amino acids. With 0 bases removed from V and 6 bases from J, the gap between germline ends came to 18 bases. CDR1 and CDR2 (germline): SGHRS, YFSETQ. CDR3 sequence reads: CASSLALGVWGAEAFF. The CDR3 region has the DNA TGCGCCAGCAGCTTGGCCCTTGGGGTCTGGGGCGCTGAAGCTTTCTTT.

The chain is built from TRBV30 and TRBJ2-7; TRBD1 aligns across 7 bases. V shed 1 base and J 6 bases; nucleotides not matched to a gene: 9. The CDR3 loop spans 14 amino acids. Germline values: CDR1 GTSNPN, CDR2 SVGIG (reference sequence). This chain's CDR3 is CAWSADRTRGEQYF. The CDR3 DNA reads TGTGCCTGGAGTGCGGACAGGACAAGGGGCGAGCAGTACTTC.